Included here is one T cell receptor (beta chain) sequence, with context. J lost 0 bases, V lost 10 bases, and 9 bases had no gene match. Per germline, CDR1 LNHDA and CDR2 SQIVND (reference sequence). The CDR3 contains 14 residues. This sample is part of a study of blood T cell repertoires in COVID-19. Clones were sequenced by immunoSEQ multiplex PCR, and TCRdb holds only the in-frame ones, with some missing. Of more than 150,000 clones in the sample, roughly nine tenths were seen once. This receptor was obtained from a woman aged 70-85 years with acute or convalescent COVID-19. This chain connects TRBV19 to TRBJ2-7; 7 nucleotides agree with TRBD2. Sequencing was carried out using peripheral blood. The CDR3 DNA follows: TGTGCCACAATGCAAGCGGGATCCTCCTACGAGCAGTACTTC. This gives the protein CATMQAGSSYEQYF. Looking up the rest from reference TRBV19 and TRBJ2-7 gives the full variable domain: DGGITQSPKYLFRKEGQNVTLSCEQNLNHDAMYWYRQDPGQGLRLIYYSQIVNDFQKGDIAEGYSVSREKKESFPLTVTSAQKNPTAFYLCATMQAGSSYEQYFGPGTRLTVT.